This T cell receptor (beta chain) came from a study of cytomegalovirus exposure and HLA in healthy donors. Study context: Out of about 179 million T cells, an earlier analysis found about 120 million unique TCR beta sequences in total.

Study-level results: TCR beta sequences numbering about 17,000 were associated with HLA alleles at 0.05 false discovery rate in a later analysis. HLA restriction was apparent for most CMV-associated TCR beta chains in a later analysis. What TCR beta sequences reportedly achieved was accurate prediction of HLA-A and HLA-B alleles in most subjects.

Comment on this clone: The antigen is unknown.

V lost 7 bases, J lost 4 bases, and 16 bases stayed unmatched. The germline V gene has CDR1 MDHEN and CDR2 SYDVKM. The CDR3 runs to 19 residues. The PCR used 60 Vbeta and 13 Jbeta primers. The table came from immunoSEQ multiplex PCR; TCRdb's copy has only in-frame clones and leaves some out. This table holds under 150,000 clones, about four fifths found once. This TCR came from a woman aged 40 to 50 in good health and CMV-seropositive. This chain links TRBV28 with TRBJ2-3, with TRBD2 matching 14 bases. The material sequenced was PBMCs. The DNA for the CDR3 is TGTGCCAGCATCCCTCGGAGGACTAGCGGGAGGAACTCCCCAGATACGCAGTATTTT. Its translation: CASIPRRTSGRNSPDTQYF.